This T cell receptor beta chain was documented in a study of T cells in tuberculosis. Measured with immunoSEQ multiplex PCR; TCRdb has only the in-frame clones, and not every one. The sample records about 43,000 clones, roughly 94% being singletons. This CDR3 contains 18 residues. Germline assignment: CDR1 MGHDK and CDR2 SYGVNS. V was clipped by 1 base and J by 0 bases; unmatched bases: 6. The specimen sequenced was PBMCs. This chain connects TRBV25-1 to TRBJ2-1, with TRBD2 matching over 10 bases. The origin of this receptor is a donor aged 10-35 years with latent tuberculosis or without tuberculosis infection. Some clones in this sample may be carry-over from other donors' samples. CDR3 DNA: TGTGCCAGCAGTGAATCATCCAGCGGGAGGGCCTCCTACAATGAGCAGTTCTTC. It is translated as CASSESSSGRASYNEQFF.